Below are 18 T cell receptor beta chains sequenced from a single sample in a study of T cells in Graves' hyperthyroidism and ophthalmopathy. From RNA transcripts, TCR beta CDR3 regions were amplified. First-round RT-PCR targeting the TCR CDR3 was performed with the HTBI primer set. Via MiXCR, TCRdb re-called the multiplex PCR reads, giving one row per CDR3 protein. Of 600,000 to 650,000 distinct CDR3 sequences in the sample, about 16% were seen once. The specimen was blood. Receptors were obtained from a woman aged 30 to 39 with Graves' hyperthyroidism.

The CDR3 DNA follows: TGTGCCAGCAGCCCAGGGACCAGAACTGAAGCTTTCTTT. This encodes CASSPGTRTEAFF. This chain connects TRBV7-8 to TRBJ1-1; tentatively, D is TRBD1 (5 bases). In germline, CDR1 is SGHVS, CDR2 FQNEAQ. The CDR3 has 13 amino acids. V was clipped by 5 bases and J by 5 bases, with 12 bases between them.

The chain carries TRBV11-3 and TRBJ1-3, with D unclear. The V end lost 6 bases, the J end lost 0 bases, and 9 bases lay between the germline ends. This CDR3 spans 14 amino acids. Germline CDR1 SGHNT, CDR2 YENEEA. The CDR3 sequence: CASRYQSSGNTIYF. The CDR3 nucleotides are TGTGCCAGCAGGTACCAGAGCTCTGGAAACACCATATATTTT.

The gene calls are TRBV29-1 and TRBJ1-5; tentatively, D is TRBD1 (6 bases). This CDR3 is built from 12 residues. Trimming removed 6 bases from V and 4 bases from J, with 10 bases in between. Germline-derived CDR1 and CDR2 are SQVTM and ANQGSEA. The CDR3 sequence is CSVGGQNQPQHF. CDR3 coding DNA: TGCAGCGTGGGGGGGCAGAATCAGCCCCAGCATTTT.

This clonotype was seen many times. The gene calls are TRBV18 and TRBJ2-5; no firm D call. V was clipped by 5 bases and J by 5 bases, with 12 bases between them. Per the germline V gene, CDR1 is KGHSH and CDR2 is LQKENI. The CDR3 contains 13 residues. This chain's CDR3 is CASSLEFAETQYF. The CDR3 DNA reads TGTGCCAGCTCATTGGAGTTTGCGGAGACCCAGTACTTC.

This clonotype was recorded many times. The genes are TRBV28 and TRBJ2-7; 7 bases are a match to TRBD2. V trimming: 3 bases; J trimming: 5 bases; junction bases outside the gene matches: 7. The CDR3 is 14 amino acids. Germline V CDR1 and CDR2: MDHEN, SYDVKM. The CDR3 spells CASSLGGGPNEQYF. The CDR3 nucleotides are TGTGCCAGCAGTTTGGGGGGAGGGCCCAACGAGCAGTACTTC.

The V gene is TRBV15, the J gene TRBJ2-7; TRBD2 might be the D (5 bases). The CDR3 loop spans 13 amino acids. With 6 bases removed from V and 2 bases from J, the gap between germline ends came to 11 bases. Per the germline V gene, CDR1 is LNHNV and CDR2 is YYDKDF (reference sequence). The CDR3 coding sequence is TGTGCCACCAGACTAATAGCGACCTACGAGCAGTACTTC. Translated: CATRLIATYEQYF.

The rearrangement links TRBV7-8 to TRBJ1-6; D is undetermined. The CDR3 runs to 16 residues. Germline V gene data show CDR1 as SGHVS and CDR2 as FQNEAQ. Deletions cut 1 base from V and 5 bases from J, with 12 bases between. CDR3 DNA: TGTGCCAGCAGCTTAGAGTACAGTCCCAATAATTCACCCCTCCACTTT. Translation gives CASSLEYSPNNSPLHF.

This clonotype showed up many times. This chain connects TRBV11-3 to TRBJ1-3; 7 nucleotides match TRBD1. Germline values: CDR1 SGHNT, CDR2 YENEEA. V was pared by 5 bases and J by 4 bases, with 8 bases of the junction left unmatched. The CDR3 is 15 amino acids. The CDR3 sequence: CASSPLRGSGNTIYF. CDR3 nucleotides: TGTGCCAGCAGCCCCCTCAGGGGGTCCGGAAACACCATATATTTT.

The sample holds many counts of this clonotype. V and J are TRBV29-1 and TRBJ2-3; 7 bases agree with TRBD1. Germline CDR1 SQVTM, CDR2 ANQGSEA. V shed 3 bases and J 1 base; nucleotides not matched to a gene: 10. CDR3 size: 16 residues. CDR3 in DNA: TGCAGCGTTGATGAGACAGGGTATGGGGGCACAGATACGCAGTATTTT. It specifies CSVDETGYGGTDTQYF.

This clonotype has ten or more counts. This chain joins TRBV7-9 and TRBJ2-3; the match to TRBD2 covers 11 bases. V lost 5 bases to trimming and J lost 7 bases; unmatched junction nucleotides: 8. This CDR3 region has 15 residues. Looked up from germline, CDR1 is SEHNR and CDR2 is FQNEAQ (reference sequence). The CDR3 sequence is CASSQRLAGLNTQYF. In DNA form, the CDR3 reads TGTGCCAGCAGCCAGAGACTAGCGGGATTGAATACGCAGTATTTT.

Concerning this clonotype itself: Possible read error: a much larger clone is one base away. V usage is TRBV6-1 and J usage is TRBJ2-5, with D possibly being TRBD1 (5 bases). Germline V lookup: CDR1 MNHNS, CDR2 SASEGT. The CDR3 length is 13 residues. The CDR3 sequence is CAGRQGAQETQYF. In nucleotides, the CDR3 is TGTGCCGGCAGGCAGGGTGCCCAAGAGACCCAGTACTTC.

The chain uses TRBV20-1 and TRBJ1-2, with a tentative D call TRBD1 (6 bases). The CDR3 runs 13 residues. V was cut by 4 bases and J by 3 bases, with 12 bases left in between. Germline CDR1 reads DFQATT; CDR2 reads SNEGSKA (reference sequence). The CDR3 reads CSATTGMHYGYTF. DNA for the CDR3: TGCAGTGCTACTACAGGGATGCACTATGGCTACACCTTC.

This clonotype was recorded many times. CDR3 bases: TGTGCCACCGCGGGACTAGGGTTGGATACGCAGTATTTT. This translates into CATAGLGLDTQYF. This sequence joins TRBV12-3 or TRBV12-4 and TRBJ2-3, with 8 bases lining up with TRBD2. After removal of 10 bases from V and 6 bases from J, the junction contained 9 bases not matched to a gene. The CDR3 totals 13 residues.

This clonotype has ten or more counts. V usage is TRBV11-2 and J usage is TRBJ2-7; D tentatively fits TRBD1 or TRBD2 (6 bases each). Germline V CDR1 and CDR2: SGHAT, FQNNGV. This CDR3 contains 14 residues. Between the trimmed V and J ends, which lost 6 bases and 4 bases, there was a span of 16 bases. The CDR3 region has the DNA TGTGCCAGCAGGTTGGCAAGGGGGACTTACGAGCAGTACTTC. Protein: CASRLARGTYEQYF. Together with reference TRBV11-2 and TRBJ2-7, the CDR3 gives the full variable domain: EAGVAQSPRYKIIEKRQSVAFWCNPISGHATLYWYQQILGQGPKLLIQFQNNGVVDDSQLPKDRFSAERLKGVDSTLKIQPAKLEDSAVYLCASRLARGTYEQYFGPGTRLTVT.

This clonotype has more than one count but fewer than ten. CDR3 amino acids: CASSQAGTATNEKLFF. The CDR3, as DNA: TGCGCCAGCAGCCAGGCCGGGACAGCAACTAATGAAAAACTGTTTTTT. V gene TRBV4-1 combines with J gene TRBJ1-4; 7 nucleotides align to TRBD1. CDR3 length: 16 residues. V gave up 3 bases and J gave up 0 bases; unmatched junction bases: 4. Germline V CDR1 and CDR2: MGHRA, YSYEKL.

The chain joins TRBV9 to TRBJ2-3; no firm D call. The V and J ends lost 6 bases and 0 bases respectively, with 11 bases between them. CDR1 is SGDLS, CDR2 YYNGEE, per germline. This CDR3 spans 14 amino acids. CDR3: CASKASTSTDTQYF. The DNA for the CDR3 is TGTGCCAGCAAGGCGAGCACTAGCACAGATACGCAGTATTTT.

This clonotype was counted only a few times. The chain combines TRBV6-6 with TRBJ2-1, with D unclear. Per germline, CDR1 MNHNY and CDR2 SVGAGI (reference sequence). The ends were cut back, 0 bases at V and 6 bases at J, with 12 bases in the middle. The CDR3 is 15 residues long. The CDR3 coding sequence is TGTGCCAGCAGTTACTCGTCCCGAAGGATCAATGAGCAGTTCTTC. Translated, it gives CASSYSSRRINEQFF.

The chain joins TRBV20-1 to TRBJ2-3, with 11 bases fitting TRBD2. The V segment lost 1 base and the J segment 4 bases; nucleotides outside the gene matches: 4. The CDR3 has 15 amino acids. Germline CDR1 DFQATT, CDR2 SNEGSKA (reference sequence). The CDR3 nucleotides are TGCAGTGCTAGAGCGCCGGGACTAGCGGCAGATACGCAGTATTTT. Translated: CSARAPGLAADTQYF.